Sequencing of this T cell receptor beta chain was carried out in a study of shared clonotypes between healthy human individuals. About this clone itself: What it recognizes is unknown.

TCRdb's table, derived via immunoSEQ multiplex PCR, lists solely in-frame clones and lacks some. The sample holds 2 million to 3 million clones, approximately 93% seen once. CDR1 is SGDLS and CDR2 is YYNGEE in the germline V gene. With V trimmed by 4 bases and J by 0 bases, 11 bases remained unmatched. The CDR3 is 20 residues long. General study points: Clonotypes that were shared across four donors made up approximately 5% of naive CD4 clonotypes. What naive subsets generally showed was a larger estimated richness than memory subsets showed.

The specimen sequenced was naive CD4+ T cells from PBMCs. Specified subset: CD45RA+ positively selected. This chain uses TRBV9 with TRBJ2-2; 14 positions agree with TRBD2. This receptor was taken from a man aged 18 to 30 in good health. Some clones in this sample may be carry-over from other donors' samples. The CDR3 region has the DNA TGTGCCAGCAGCCGTACTGGACTAGCGGGAGGTAACGCGAACACCGGGGAGCTGTTTTTT. Translation: CASSRTGLAGGNANTGELFF.